Described below is a single T cell receptor beta chain sequence and its context. Antigen unknown. Germline V lookup: CDR1 MDHEN, CDR2 SYDVKM. The CDR3 loop spans 15 amino acids. Between the trimmed V and J ends, which lost 2 bases and 5 bases, there was a span of 10 bases. Primers for the PCR totalled 60 Vbeta and 13 Jbeta. Profiling relied on immunoSEQ multiplex PCR, and the TCRdb table lists in-frame clones only, not all of them. The sample contains a few hundred thousand clones, approximately 81% of which appear only once. Healthy bone marrow donors formed the donor group. This entry belongs to a study of cytomegalovirus exposure and HLA in healthy donors. Study conclusions and caveats: Per published accounts, TCR beta sequences correctly predicted the HLA-A and HLA-B alleles of most subjects. Later analysis identified a missense DCLRE1C variant that was linked to TCR beta V- and J-gene trimming. Immune exposure was documented only through CMV serostatus.

The V gene is TRBV28, the J gene TRBJ1-6; no definite D call. The receptor was derived from a man in his thirties or forties in good health and CMV-seronegative. What was sequenced was PBMCs. CDR3 DNA: TGTGCCAGCAGTTTAACAACGAGGGATAATTCACCCCTCCACTTT. This codes for CASSLTTRDNSPLHF. The complete variable domain, with remaining parts taken from reference TRBV28 and TRBJ1-6, reads DVKVTQSSRYLVKRTGEKVFLECVQDMDHENMFWYRQDPGLGLRLIYFSYDVKMKEKGDIPEGYSVSREKKERFSLILESASTNQTSMYLCASSLTTRDNSPLHFGNGTRLTVT.